This T cell receptor (beta chain) comes out of a study of Ad26.COV2.S vaccination and SARS-CoV-2 variants. Overall study findings and caveats: With respect to non-spike TCR breadth, vaccine and placebo recipients were similar.

Note on this clone: As yet, its antigen is unknown.

Sequenced by immunoSEQ multiplex PCR; TCRdb stores in-frame clones only, minus some. The table has 400,000 to 450,000 clones, approximately 90% seen once; the top ten hold about 12%. Treatment defined: roughly 19 received Ad26.COV2.S at low or high dose, single or two shots; several received placebo; per-sample allocation not given. Day 63 after the first injection of vaccine or placebo was the sampling time. Cohort 1b enrolled adults aged 18-55 years in Boston. Immunization relied on an Ad26 vector, which expressed Wuhan-strain SARS-CoV-2 spike. CDR3 size: 13 residues. V lost 2 bases, J lost 8 bases, and 2 bases stayed unmatched. Germline CDR1 is GTSNPN and CDR2 is SVGIG (reference sequence).

The source was peripheral blood, collected in a trial of Ad26.COV2.S vaccine versus placebo. The V gene is TRBV30, the J gene TRBJ2-1, with 11 bases lining up with TRBD2. The TCR was taken from a person between 18 and 65 years old who received the Ad26.COV2.S COVID-19 vaccine or a placebo. CDR3 nucleotide sequence: TGTGCCTGGAGTCTAGCGGGGGGCGATGAGCAGTTCTTC. Protein: CAWSLAGGDEQFF.